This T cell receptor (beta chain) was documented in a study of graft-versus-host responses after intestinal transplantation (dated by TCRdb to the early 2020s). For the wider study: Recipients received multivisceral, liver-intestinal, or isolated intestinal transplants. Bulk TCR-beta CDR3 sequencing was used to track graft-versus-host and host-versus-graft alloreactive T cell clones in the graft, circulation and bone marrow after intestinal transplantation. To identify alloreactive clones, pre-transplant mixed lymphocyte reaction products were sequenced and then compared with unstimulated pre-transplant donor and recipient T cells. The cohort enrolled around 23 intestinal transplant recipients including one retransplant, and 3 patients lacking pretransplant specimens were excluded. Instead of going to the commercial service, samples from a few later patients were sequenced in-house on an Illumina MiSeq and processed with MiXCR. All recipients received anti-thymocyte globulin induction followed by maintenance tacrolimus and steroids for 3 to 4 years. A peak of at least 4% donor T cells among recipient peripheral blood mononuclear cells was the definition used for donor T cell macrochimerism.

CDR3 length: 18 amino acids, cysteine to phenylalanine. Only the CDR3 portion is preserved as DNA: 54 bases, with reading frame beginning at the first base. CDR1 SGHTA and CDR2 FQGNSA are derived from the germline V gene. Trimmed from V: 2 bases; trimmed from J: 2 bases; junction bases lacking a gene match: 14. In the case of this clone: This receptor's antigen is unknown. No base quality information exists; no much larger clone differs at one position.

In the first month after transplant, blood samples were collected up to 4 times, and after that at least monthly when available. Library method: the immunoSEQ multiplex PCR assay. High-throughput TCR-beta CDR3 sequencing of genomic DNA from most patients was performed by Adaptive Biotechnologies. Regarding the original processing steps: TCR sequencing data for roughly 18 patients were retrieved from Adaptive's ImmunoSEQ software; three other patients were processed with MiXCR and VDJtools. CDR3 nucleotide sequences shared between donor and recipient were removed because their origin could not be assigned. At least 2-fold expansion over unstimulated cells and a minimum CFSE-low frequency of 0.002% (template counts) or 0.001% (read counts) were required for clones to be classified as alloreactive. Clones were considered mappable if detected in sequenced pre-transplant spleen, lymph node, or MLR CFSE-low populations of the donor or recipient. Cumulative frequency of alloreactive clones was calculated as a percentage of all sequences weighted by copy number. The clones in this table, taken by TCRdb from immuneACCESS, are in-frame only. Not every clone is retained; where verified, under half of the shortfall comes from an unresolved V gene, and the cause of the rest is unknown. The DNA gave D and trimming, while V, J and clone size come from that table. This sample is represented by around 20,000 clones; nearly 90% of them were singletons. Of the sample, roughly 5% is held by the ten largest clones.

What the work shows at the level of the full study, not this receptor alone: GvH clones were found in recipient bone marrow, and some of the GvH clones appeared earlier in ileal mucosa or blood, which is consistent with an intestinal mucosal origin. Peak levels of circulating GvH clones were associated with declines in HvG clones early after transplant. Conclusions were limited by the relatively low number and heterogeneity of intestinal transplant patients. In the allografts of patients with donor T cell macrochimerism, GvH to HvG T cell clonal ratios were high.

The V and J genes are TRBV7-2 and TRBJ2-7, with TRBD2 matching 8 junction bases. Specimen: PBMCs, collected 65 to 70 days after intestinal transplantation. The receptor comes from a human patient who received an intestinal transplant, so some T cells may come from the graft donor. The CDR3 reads CASSLPRESSGATYEQYF. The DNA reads TGTGCCAGCAGCTTACCACGTGAAAGTAGCGGGGCTACCTACGAGCAGTACTTC. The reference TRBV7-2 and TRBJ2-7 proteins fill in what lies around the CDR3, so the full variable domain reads GAGVSQSPSNKVTEKGKDVELRCDPISGHTALYWYRQSLGQGLEFLIYFQGNSAPDKSGLPSDRFSAERTGGSVSTLTIQRTQQEDSAVYLCASSLPRESSGATYEQYFGPGTRLTVT.